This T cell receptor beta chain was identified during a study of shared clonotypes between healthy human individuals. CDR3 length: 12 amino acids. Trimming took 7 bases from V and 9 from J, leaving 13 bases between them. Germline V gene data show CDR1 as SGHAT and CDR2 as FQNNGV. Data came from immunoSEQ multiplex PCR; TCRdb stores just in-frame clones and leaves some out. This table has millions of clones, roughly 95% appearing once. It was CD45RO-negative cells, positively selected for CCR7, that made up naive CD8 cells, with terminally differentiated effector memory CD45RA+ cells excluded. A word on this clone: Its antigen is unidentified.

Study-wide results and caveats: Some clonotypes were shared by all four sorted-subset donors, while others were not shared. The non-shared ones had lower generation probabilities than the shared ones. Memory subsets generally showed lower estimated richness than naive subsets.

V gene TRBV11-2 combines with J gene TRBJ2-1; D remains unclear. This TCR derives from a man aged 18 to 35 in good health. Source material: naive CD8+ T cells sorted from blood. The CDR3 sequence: CASTRVVGEQFF. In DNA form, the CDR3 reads TGTGCCAGCACCAGAGTTGTTGGTGAGCAGTTCTTC. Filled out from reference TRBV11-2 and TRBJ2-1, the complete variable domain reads EAGVAQSPRYKIIEKRQSVAFWCNPISGHATLYWYQQILGQGPKLLIQFQNNGVVDDSQLPKDRFSAERLKGVDSTLKIQPAKLEDSAVYLCASTRVVGEQFFGPGTRLTVL.